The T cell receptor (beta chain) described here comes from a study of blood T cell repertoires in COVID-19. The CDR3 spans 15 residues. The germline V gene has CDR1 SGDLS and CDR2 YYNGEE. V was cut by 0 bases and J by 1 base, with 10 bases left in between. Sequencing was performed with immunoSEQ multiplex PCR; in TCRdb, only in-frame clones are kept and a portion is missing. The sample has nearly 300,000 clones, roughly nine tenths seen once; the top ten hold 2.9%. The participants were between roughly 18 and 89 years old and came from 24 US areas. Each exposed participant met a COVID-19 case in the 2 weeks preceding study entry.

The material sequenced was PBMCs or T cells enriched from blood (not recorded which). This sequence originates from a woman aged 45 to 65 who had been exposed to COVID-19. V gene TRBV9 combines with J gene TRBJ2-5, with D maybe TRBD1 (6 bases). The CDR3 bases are TGTGCCAGCAGCGTAGTGTCAGGGGCCCAAGAGACCCAGTACTTC. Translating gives CASSVVSGAQETQYF. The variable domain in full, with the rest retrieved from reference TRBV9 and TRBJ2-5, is DSGVTQTPKHLITATGQRVTLRCSPRSGDLSVYWYQQSLDQGLQFLIQYYNGEERAKGNILERFSAQQFPDLHSELNLSSLELGDSALYFCASSVVSGAQETQYFGPGTRLLVL.